This entry lists 24 T cell receptor beta chains sequenced from one sample in a study of blood T cell repertoires in COVID-19. Sequencing was performed with immunoSEQ multiplex PCR; in TCRdb, only in-frame clones are kept and a portion is missing. The table lists about 190,000 clones, about 90% of them singletons, with around 1.5% in the top ten. The sequenced sample was peripheral blood. These receptors were obtained from a man aged 18 to 35 with active or convalescent COVID-19.

This chain uses TRBV19 with TRBJ2-5; D might be TRBD2 (6 bases). V was trimmed by 6 bases and J by 1 base, leaving 12 bases between them. CDR3 length equals 14 residues. Germline V gene sequence: CDR1 LNHDA, CDR2 SQIVND (reference sequence). The CDR3 DNA reads TGTGCCAGTAGCTATACGGGAGTCCAAGAGACCCAGTACTTC. Its protein product is CASSYTGVQETQYF.

The gene calls are TRBV11-3 and TRBJ2-1; D gene unclear. The ends were cut back, 4 bases at V and 2 bases at J, with 6 bases in the middle. The length of the CDR3 is 13 residues. Germline V gene data show CDR1 as SGHNT and CDR2 as YENEEA. CDR3 residues: CASSWWPYNEQFF. CDR3 nucleotides: TGTGCCAGCAGCTGGTGGCCCTACAATGAGCAGTTCTTC.

The V call is TRBV7-7, the J call TRBJ1-3; maybe TRBD1 (5 bases). The germline V gene encodes CDR1 SSHAT and CDR2 FNYEAQ (reference sequence). CDR3 length: 15 amino acids. Between the trimmed V and J ends, which lost 1 base and 4 bases, there was a span of 11 bases. In nucleotides, the CDR3 is TGTGCCAGCAGCTTAGGAGCAGGGTCAGGAAACACCATATATTTT. The encoded protein is CASSLGAGSGNTIYF.

The V gene is TRBV4-3, the J gene TRBJ1-1; D is perhaps TRBD1 (6 bases). The germline V gene encodes CDR1 LGHNA and CDR2 YSLEER. This CDR3 comprises 14 residues. Trimming removed 1 base from V and 4 bases from J, with 10 bases in between. The CDR3 here is CASSQGTGTTEAFF. The CDR3 DNA reads as TGCGCCAGCAGCCAAGGTACAGGGACCACTGAAGCTTTCTTT.

V and J are TRBV7-9 and TRBJ2-2; the match to TRBD1 covers 10 bases. Germline loops: CDR1 SEHNR, CDR2 FQNEAQ (reference sequence). The V and J ends lost 4 bases and 6 bases, in that order; junction bases with no gene match: 5. The CDR3 totals 15 residues. The CDR3 nucleotides are TGTGCCAGCAGCTCAGGGACAGGGGACGCCGGGGAGCTGTTTTTT. Encoded protein: CASSSGTGDAGELFF.

This clone is a singleton in its sample. This chain links TRBV19 with TRBJ2-3, with 10 bases lining up with TRBD2. Unmatched junction bases numbered 6, after V lost 7 bases and J lost 8 bases. This CDR3 has 13 amino acids. Germline V lookup: CDR1 LNHDA, CDR2 SQIVND (reference sequence). The CDR3 sequence is CASTTSGDSTQYF. The DNA for the CDR3 is TGTGCCAGTACAACTAGCGGGGACAGTACGCAGTATTTT.

V gene TRBV27 combines with J gene TRBJ2-5; D ambiguous. With 6 bases removed from V and 7 bases from J, the gap between germline ends came to 18 bases. This CDR3 is 14 amino acids long. Germline V gives CDR1 MNHEY, CDR2 SMNVEV (reference sequence). The DNA of the CDR3 is TGTGCCAGCAGCCGAGCATCCCGGTTTGGGACCCAGTACTTC. Translating it yields CASSRASRFGTQYF.

This rearrangement joins TRBV18 to TRBJ1-2; 7 bases line up with TRBD1. The CDR3 is made up of 14 amino acids. Germline values: CDR1 KGHSH, CDR2 LQKENI. Losses at the gene ends were 5 bases for V and 3 bases for J; bases not matched to a gene: 6. CDR3 DNA sequence: TGTGCCAGCTCAGTGACCGGGACAGACTATGGCTACACCTTC. Its translation is CASSVTGTDYGYTF. Filled out from reference TRBV18 and TRBJ1-2, the complete variable domain reads NAGVMQNPRHLVRRRGQEARLRCSPMKGHSHVYWYRQLPEEGLKFMVYLQKENIIDESGMPKERFSAEFPKEGPSILRIQQVVRGDSAAYFCASSVTGTDYGYTFGSGTRLTVV.

This rearrangement joins TRBV19 to TRBJ1-2; D call uncertain. Trimming pared 3 bases from V and 5 bases from J, leaving 10 bases between. CDR3 length: 13 amino acids. CDR1 is LNHDA and CDR2 is SQIVND in the germline V gene (reference sequence). CDR3 nucleotides: TGTGCCAGTAGTATGGCGGGCCGGTATGGCTACACCTTC. Protein product: CASSMAGRYGYTF.

The rearrangement joins TRBV5-1 to TRBJ2-7, with D perhaps TRBD1 (6 bases). Germline CDR1 is SGHRS and CDR2 is YFSETQ. V was trimmed by 3 bases and J by 1 base, leaving 11 bases between them. The CDR3 is 14 residues long. The CDR3 loop reads CASSSQGKSYEQYF. CDR3 bases: TGCGCCAGCAGCTCCCAGGGGAAATCCTACGAGCAGTACTTC.

This sequence joins TRBV29-1 and TRBJ2-1; D unresolved. V was pared by 3 bases and J by 2 bases, with 14 bases between. The CDR3 consists of 15 residues. Germline V gives CDR1 SQVTM, CDR2 ANQGSEA. Here the CDR3 reads CSVEVGPPPYNEQFF. CDR3 DNA: TGCAGCGTTGAGGTTGGGCCCCCCCCCTACAATGAGCAGTTCTTC.

The chain recombines TRBV6-6 with TRBJ1-6; TRBD1 might be the D (5 bases). Germline assignment: CDR1 MNHNY and CDR2 SVGAGI (reference sequence). The CDR3 covers 14 residues. V lost 3 bases and J 9 bases, leaving 12 bases between the germline ends. The CDR3 sequence is CASSYLQESSPLHF. DNA for the CDR3: TGTGCCAGCAGTTATTTACAGGAAAGTTCACCCCTCCACTTT.

The V and J genes are TRBV27 and TRBJ1-2; no clear D gene. V lost 6 bases to trimming and J lost 2 bases, with 10 bases between them. CDR3 length: 13 residues. Germline-derived CDR1 and CDR2 are MNHEY and SMNVEV (reference sequence). As DNA, the CDR3 is TGTGCCAGCAGACTCAATCTGAACTATGGCTACACCTTC. Translated, it gives CASRLNLNYGYTF.

The table lists this clone with a count of one. V gene TRBV30 combines with J gene TRBJ1-4; no firm D call. V lost 5 bases and J lost 5, with 15 bases in between. CDR3 length: 14 residues. Germline CDR1 is GTSNPN and CDR2 is SVGIG (reference sequence). CDR3: CAWGPGVANEKLFF. The CDR3 bases are TGTGCCTGGGGTCCGGGAGTAGCGAATGAAAAACTGTTTTTT.

This chain uses TRBV7-9 with TRBJ1-1; TRBD1 agrees at 8 bases. The CDR3 runs to 16 residues. The J segment lost 3 bases and the V segment lost 5 bases, leaving 11 bases of the junction unmatched. Germline CDR1 and CDR2: SEHNR and FQNEAQ (reference sequence). CDR3 sequence reads: CASSPRTGYVDTEAFF. The CDR3 DNA reads TGTGCCAGCAGCCCTCGGACAGGGTATGTTGACACTGAAGCTTTCTTT.

The genes are TRBV19 and TRBJ1-1, with D possibly matching TRBD1 (5 bases). Looked up from germline, CDR1 is LNHDA and CDR2 is SQIVND (reference sequence). The CDR3 loop spans 18 amino acids. V lost 0 bases and J lost 7, with 24 bases in between. This CDR3 is CASSIDLESGLLEGEAFF. The CDR3, as DNA: TGTGCCAGTAGTATAGATTTGGAGTCGGGACTCCTAGAGGGTGAAGCTTTCTTT.

The chain combines TRBV7-3 with TRBJ2-7; the match to TRBD2 covers 9 bases. J lost 6 bases, V lost 5 bases, and 11 bases had no gene match. Germline lookup yields CDR1 SGHTA and CDR2 FQGTGA. The CDR3 runs to 15 residues. CDR3 DNA: TGTGCCAGCAGCCCTCGGGTAGCGGGAGTAGGCGAGCAGTACTTC. Its protein is CASSPRVAGVGEQYF.

The chain joins TRBV10-3 to TRBJ2-7; TRBD1 matches 10 bases. V lost 6 bases and J lost 4; bases outside the gene matches: 9. The CDR3 runs 15 residues. Germline CDR1 reads ENHRY; CDR2 reads SYGVKD. The CDR3 protein is CAIRAPGQGRYEQYF. The DNA of the CDR3 is TGTGCCATCAGGGCCCCGGGACAGGGGCGGTACGAGCAGTACTTC.

The chain is built from TRBV6-5 and TRBJ1-2, with a possible D match to TRBD1 (5 bases). V was clipped by 8 bases and J by 4 bases, with 11 bases between them. Germline V gene data show CDR1 as MNHEY and CDR2 as SVGAGI. The CDR3 loop spans 12 amino acids. This CDR3 reads CASADRTYGYTF. In DNA form, the CDR3 reads TGTGCCAGCGCCGACAGAACCTATGGCTACACCTTC.

V gene TRBV30 combines with J gene TRBJ2-4; D not certain. The length of the CDR3 is 12 residues. The V end lost 3 bases, the J end lost 13 bases, and 16 bases lay between the germline ends. Germline-derived CDR1 and CDR2 are GTSNPN and SVGIG (reference sequence). CDR3 nucleotide sequence: TGTGCCTGGAGCGTCGGTGGTCCGGTCCAGTACTTC. Translated: CAWSVGGPVQYF.

V usage is TRBV7-9 and J usage is TRBJ2-4, with a possible D match to TRBD1 (6 bases). The CDR3 is 14 residues long. CDR1 is SEHNR, CDR2 FQNEAQ, per germline (reference sequence). Trimming shortened V by 6 bases and J by 2 bases, and 11 bases separated the two germline ends. The DNA of the CDR3 is TGTGCCAGCAGTTGGGGGACATCCAAAAACATTCAGTACTTC. This sequence encodes CASSWGTSKNIQYF.

This clone was seen a single time. V and J are TRBV12-3 or TRBV12-4 and TRBJ2-7, with 9 bases fitting TRBD2. The CDR3 is made up of 13 amino acids. The trim removed 3 bases at V and 12 bases at J, leaving 9 bases unmatched. CDR3 sequence reads: CASSFSAREGLYF. Written as DNA, the CDR3 is TGTGCCAGCAGTTTTTCGGCGCGGGAGGGATTGTACTTC.

The V gene is TRBV7-3, the J gene TRBJ2-1; TRBD2 aligns across 7 bases. The CDR3 spans 13 residues. V trimming: 5 bases; J trimming: 9 bases; junction bases outside the gene matches: 7. Per the germline V gene, CDR1 is SGHTA and CDR2 is FQGTGA. This CDR3 is CASSPAAGVEQFF. The CDR3 DNA reads as TGTGCCAGCAGCCCGGCGGCGGGAGTTGAGCAGTTCTTC.

J is TRBJ2-3 and V is TRBV7-2, with a tentative D call TRBD1 (6 bases). CDR1 and CDR2 (germline): SGHTA, FQGNSA. V was trimmed by 10 bases and J by 0 bases, leaving 20 bases between them. The CDR3 loop spans 16 amino acids. CDR3 DNA: TGTGCCACATCCCGAACCACAGGGAAAAGCACAGATACGCAGTATTTT. Its translation is CATSRTTGKSTDTQYF.